This T cell receptor beta chain was observed in a study of control samples from healthy donors and cancer patients. The CDR3 runs to 16 residues. The V gene's germline CDR1 is LGHDT and CDR2 YNNKEL (reference sequence). V gave up 0 bases and J gave up 2 bases, with 12 bases separating them. Using immunoSEQ multiplex PCR, the repertoire was profiled, and TCRdb retains in-frame clones only, with some absent. The table lists approximately 140,000 clones, 93% of them singletons. Sequencing was carried out using blood. The genes are TRBV3-1 (or the pseudogene TRBV3-2) and TRBJ2-3, with unresolved D. This TCR was recovered from a man younger than 35 in good health. CDR3 nucleotide sequence: TGTGCCAGCAGCCAAGATCCCCCCAGGAACACAGATACGCAGTATTTT. It specifies CASSQDPPRNTDTQYF.